This T cell receptor (beta chain) was captured in a study of chemoradiotherapy in HPV16-positive cancers. The wider study: A couple of HPV16-positive patients' cells yielded candidate HPV-specific clones and common motifs.

Comments on this clone: Antigen unknown.

The V gene lost 5 bases and the J gene lost 3 bases, with 13 bases spanning the gap. Per germline, CDR1 SGHAT and CDR2 FQDESV (reference sequence). CDR3 length equals 14 residues. Whole-study findings and limits: Functional assays defining HPV-specific T cells used only a couple of HPV16-positive patients. Better recurrence-free survival went with HPV-responsive T-cell expansion in HPV16-positive patients.

Over chemoradiotherapy, repertoires were sampled more than once. Sequencing was performed with immunoSEQ multiplex PCR; in TCRdb, only in-frame clones are kept and a portion is missing. The sample yields about 25,000 clones, around nine tenths seen once. The starting material was blood, obtained from a patient who underwent chemoradiotherapy. The TCR originated in a human donor with HPV-associated anogenital cancer. This rearrangement joins TRBV11-1 to TRBJ1-1; D not certain. The chain's CDR3 is CASSDRAGDTEAFF. Here the CDR3 DNA reads TGTGCCAGCAGCGATAGGGCAGGAGACACTGAAGCTTTCTTT. The whole variable domain, filled in from reference TRBV11-1 and TRBJ1-1, reads EAEVAQSPRYKITEKSQAVAFWCDPISGHATLYWYRQILGQGPELLVQFQDESVVDDSQLPKDRFSAERLKGVDSTLKIQPAELGDSAMYLCASSDRAGDTEAFFGQGTRLTVV.